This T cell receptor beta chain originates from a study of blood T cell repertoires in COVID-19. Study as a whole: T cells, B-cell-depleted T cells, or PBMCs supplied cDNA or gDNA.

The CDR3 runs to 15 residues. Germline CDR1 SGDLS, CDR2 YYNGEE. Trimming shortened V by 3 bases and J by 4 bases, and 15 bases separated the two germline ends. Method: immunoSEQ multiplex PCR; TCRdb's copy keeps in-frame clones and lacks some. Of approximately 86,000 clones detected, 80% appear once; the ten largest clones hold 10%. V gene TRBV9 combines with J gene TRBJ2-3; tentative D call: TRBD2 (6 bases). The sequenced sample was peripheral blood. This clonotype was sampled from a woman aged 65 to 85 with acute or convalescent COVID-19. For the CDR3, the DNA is TGTGCCAGCAGCGGGACTACCAGTAGCCCAGATACGCAGTATTTT. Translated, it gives CASSGTTSSPDTQYF.